This T cell receptor beta chain was documented in a study of neurological immune-mediated disorders. Germline V gene lookup returns CDR1 MDHEN and CDR2 SYDVKM. V lost 7 bases to trimming and J lost 7 bases, with 19 bases between them. CDR3 length equals 15 residues. TCRdb re-analysed the 5' RACE reads in MiXCR, keeping a single row per CDR3 protein. Among 75,000 to 95,000 distinct CDR3 sequences, about 15% were seen once, and the ten largest hold roughly 15%. This clonotype was observed once. This chain joins TRBV28 and TRBJ1-4; D unresolved. Sequences were obtained from PBMCs. The sequence came from a woman in her 40s in good health. CDR3: CASTYIREGSEKLFF. The CDR3 DNA reads as TGTGCCAGCACCTATATTCGGGAAGGGTCTGAAAAACTGTTTTTT.